This record looks at one T cell receptor beta chain sequence and its context. As yet, its antigen is unknown. Per the germline V gene, CDR1 is SGHTA and CDR2 is FQGNSA. The CDR3 totals 14 residues. J was trimmed by 4 bases and V by 7 bases; bases with no gene match: 9. The TCR beta cDNA libraries contained unique molecular identifiers. There were roughly 0.95 to 10 million T cells, and about 540,000 cDNA molecules came from them. TCRdb re-derived calls from the PCR reads in MiXCR, one entry per CDR3 protein. The sample includes roughly 870,000 distinct CDR3 sequences, approximately 50% of them seen just once. This record comes from a study of post-analysis software for immune sequencing data. Findings of the study overall: Significantly lower normalized Chao1 diversity was seen in multiple sclerosis patients than in controls. Samples sharing a preparation batch grouped tightly together when assessed by F measure. Five TRBV segments appeared more often in patients than in controls, and TRBV5-6, TRBV5-1 and TRBV20-1 were among these.

The sequenced sample was blood. The receptor's source is a girl between 10 and 17 years old with multiple sclerosis. V and J are TRBV7-2 and TRBJ1-1, with 7 bases identical to TRBD1. This CDR3 reads CASIPTGTRTEAFF. CDR3 sequence (DNA): TGTGCCAGCATCCCGACAGGGACCCGCACTGAAGCTTTCTTT.